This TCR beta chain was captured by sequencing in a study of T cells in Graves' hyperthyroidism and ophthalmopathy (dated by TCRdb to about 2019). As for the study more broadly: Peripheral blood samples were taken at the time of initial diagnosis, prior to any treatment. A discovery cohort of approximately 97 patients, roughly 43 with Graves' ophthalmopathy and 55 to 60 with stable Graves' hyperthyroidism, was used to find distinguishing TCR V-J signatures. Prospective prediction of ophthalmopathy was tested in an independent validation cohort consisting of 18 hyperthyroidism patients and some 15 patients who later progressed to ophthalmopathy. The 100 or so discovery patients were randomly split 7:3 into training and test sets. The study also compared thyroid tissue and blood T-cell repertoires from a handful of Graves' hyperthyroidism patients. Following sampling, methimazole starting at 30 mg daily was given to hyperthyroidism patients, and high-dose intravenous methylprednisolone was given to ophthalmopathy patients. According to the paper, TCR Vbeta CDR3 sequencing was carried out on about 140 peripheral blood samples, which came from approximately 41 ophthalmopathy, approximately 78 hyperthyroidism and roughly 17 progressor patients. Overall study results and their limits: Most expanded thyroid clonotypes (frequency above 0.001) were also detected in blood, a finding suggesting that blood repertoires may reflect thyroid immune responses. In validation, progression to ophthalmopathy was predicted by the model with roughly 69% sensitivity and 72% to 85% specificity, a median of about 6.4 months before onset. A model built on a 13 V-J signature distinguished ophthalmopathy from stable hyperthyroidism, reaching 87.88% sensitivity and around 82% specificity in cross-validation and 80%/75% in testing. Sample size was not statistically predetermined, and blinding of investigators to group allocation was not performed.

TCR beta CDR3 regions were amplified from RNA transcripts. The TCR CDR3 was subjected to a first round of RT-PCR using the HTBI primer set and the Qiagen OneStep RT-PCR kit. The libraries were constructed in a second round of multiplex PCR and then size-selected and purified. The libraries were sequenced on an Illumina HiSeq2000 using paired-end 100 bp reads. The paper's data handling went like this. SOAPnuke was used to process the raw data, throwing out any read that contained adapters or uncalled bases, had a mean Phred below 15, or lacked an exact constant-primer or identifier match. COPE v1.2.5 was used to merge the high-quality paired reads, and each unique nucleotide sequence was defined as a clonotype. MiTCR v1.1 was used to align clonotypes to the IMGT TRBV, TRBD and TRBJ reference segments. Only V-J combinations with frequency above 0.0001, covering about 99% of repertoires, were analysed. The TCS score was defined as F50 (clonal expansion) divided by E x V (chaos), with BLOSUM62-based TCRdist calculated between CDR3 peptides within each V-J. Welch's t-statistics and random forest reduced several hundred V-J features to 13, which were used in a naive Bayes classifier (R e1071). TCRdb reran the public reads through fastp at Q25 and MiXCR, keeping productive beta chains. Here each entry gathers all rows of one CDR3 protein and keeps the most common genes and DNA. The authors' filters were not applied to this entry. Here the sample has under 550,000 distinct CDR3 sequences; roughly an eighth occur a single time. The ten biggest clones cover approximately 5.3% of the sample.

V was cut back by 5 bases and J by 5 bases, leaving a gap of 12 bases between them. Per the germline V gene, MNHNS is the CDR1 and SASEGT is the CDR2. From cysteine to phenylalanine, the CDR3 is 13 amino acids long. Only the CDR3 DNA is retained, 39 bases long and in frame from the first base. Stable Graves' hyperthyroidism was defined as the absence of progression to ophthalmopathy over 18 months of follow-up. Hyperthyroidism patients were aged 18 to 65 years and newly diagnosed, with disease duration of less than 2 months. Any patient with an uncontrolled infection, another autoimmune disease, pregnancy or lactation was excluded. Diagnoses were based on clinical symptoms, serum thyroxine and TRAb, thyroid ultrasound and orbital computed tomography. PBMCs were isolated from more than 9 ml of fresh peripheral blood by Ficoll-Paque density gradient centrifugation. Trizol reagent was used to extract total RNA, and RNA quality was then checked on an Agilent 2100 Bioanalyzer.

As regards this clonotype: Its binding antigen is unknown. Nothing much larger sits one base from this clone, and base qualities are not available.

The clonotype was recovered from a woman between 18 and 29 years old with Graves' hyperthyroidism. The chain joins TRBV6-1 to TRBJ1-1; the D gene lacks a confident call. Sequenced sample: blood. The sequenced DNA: TGTGCCAGCAGTTTCGCCGGACGGACTGAAGCTTTCTTT. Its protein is CASSFAGRTEAFF.